This TCR beta chain came from a study of T cell responses to AZD1222 COVID-19 vaccine. Regarding this clone: What it binds is not known.

V was clipped by 1 base and J by 5 bases, with 9 bases between them. The CDR3 runs 13 residues. Germline CDR1 and CDR2: GTSNPN and SVGIG (reference sequence). General study points: In a largely white British group with more females than males, clonal diversity was possibly underestimated.

Measured with immunoSEQ multiplex PCR; TCRdb has only the in-frame clones, and not every one. Among some 150,000 clones listed, roughly 93% were seen once. The rearrangement uses TRBV30 and TRBJ1-5; a possible D gene is TRBD1 (5 bases). The source material was peripheral blood, sampled on day 0 of MenACWY control vaccination. The clonotype comes from an adult in good health. The CDR3: CAWSGGVDQPQHF. Here the CDR3 DNA reads TGTGCCTGGAGTGGGGGGGTCGATCAGCCCCAGCATTTT.